This is a list of T cell receptor beta chains from one sample in a study of Ad26.COV2.S vaccination and SARS-CoV-2 variants. Method: immunoSEQ multiplex PCR; TCRdb's copy keeps in-frame clones and lacks some. The table includes roughly 500,000 clones, 85% to 90% detected once. The sequencing here drew on peripheral blood, taken in a trial of Ad26.COV2.S vaccine versus placebo. The receptors stem from a person between 18 and 59 years old who received the Ad26.COV2.S COVID-19 vaccine or a placebo. The CDR3 runs from the conserved cysteine through the conserved F or W. D genes are given only for firm matches.

D gene,J gene,V gene,CDR3 DNA,CDR3 protein
NA,TRBJ2-5,TRBV4-3,TGCGCCAGCAGCCAAGATCAAGTGCGAGAGACCCAGTACTTC,CASSQDQVRETQYF
TRBD1,TRBJ2-7,TRBV11-1,TGTGCCAGCAGCTTAGGCGGGACAGGGGACTACGAGCAGTACTTC,CASSLGGTGDYEQYF
NA,TRBJ2-1,TRBV5-1,TGCGCCAGCAGCTTGTCGGGGCACTACAATGAGCAGTTCTTC,CASSLSGHYNEQFF
TRBD2,TRBJ2-3,TRBV4-2,TGTGCCAGCAGCCTACGGACTAGCGGGGGAAGCACAGATACGCAGTATTTT,CASSLRTSGGSTDTQYF
TRBD2,TRBJ2-2,TRBV9,TGTGCCAGCAGCGTAGCGGGGGGGCCCACCGGGGAGCTGTTTTTT,CASSVAGGPTGELFF
NA,TRBJ1-4,TRBV24-1,TGTGCCACCAGTGAGCCGGACGGAGTTAATGAAAAACTGTTTTTT,CATSEPDGVNEKLFF
NA,TRBJ1-1,TRBV4-2,TGTGCCAGCAGCCCCGAGAGGGCGCAGGACCTAAGCGCTTTCTTT,CASSPERAQDLSAFF
NA,TRBJ2-2,TRBV3-1/TRBV3-2,TGTGCCAGCAGCCCCCTTACCGGGGAGCTGTTTTTT,CASSPLTGELFF
NA,TRBJ2-2,TRBV19,TGTGCCAGTTTACTGCGACACACTACCGGGGAGCTGTTTTTT,CASLLRHTTGELFF
NA,TRBJ1-1,TRBV4-3,TGCGCCAGCAGCCAAGAGTACCTTACTTCCACTGAAGCTTTCTTT,CASSQEYLTSTEAFF
NA,TRBJ1-2,TRBV14,TGTGCCAGCAGCCAAGTGCTGGCGTCGGAGGATGGCTACACCTTC,CASSQVLASEDGYTF
NA,TRBJ2-7,TRBV6-2/TRBV6-3,TGTGCCAGCAGTTACCTAGGCATTTTCTACGAGCAGTACTTC,CASSYLGIFYEQYF
TRBD2,TRBJ2-1,TRBV7-6,TGTGCCAGCAGCTTCAACCGGGACTACTATGAGCAGTTCTTC,CASSFNRDYYEQFF
TRBD1,TRBJ1-2,TRBV5-4,TGTGCCAGCAGCCCAGGGACAGGGAACTATGGCTACACCTTC,CASSPGTGNYGYTF
NA,TRBJ2-4,TRBV2,TGTGCCAGCTTGAGAGGTTTAGCCAAAAACATTCAGTACTTC,CASLRGLAKNIQYF
NA,TRBJ1-3,TRBV5-8,TGTGCCAGCAGCTTGCAGGGATATCTCGGAAACACCATATATTTT,CASSLQGYLGNTIYF
NA,TRBJ2-1,TRBV3-1/TRBV3-2,TGTGCCAGCAGCCAAGAACTCCCGACTGCCGCGCAGTTCTTC,CASSQELPTAAQFF
NA,TRBJ2-3,TRBV5-1,TGCGCCAGCCGACGGGGGCTAGCGGTCCACGGGCGGGTGGGCACAGATACGCAGTATTTT,CASRRGLAVHGRVGTDTQYF
NA,TRBJ2-2,TRBV11-3,TGTGCCAGCAACTCCATCGGACCCACCGGGGAGCTGTTTTTT,CASNSIGPTGELFF
NA,TRBJ1-6,TRBV9,TGTGCCAGCAGCGTAGAAAGGAGTCTAGGGGGAGGGCCCCTCCACTTT,CASSVERSLGGGPLHF
NA,TRBJ1-5,TRBV9,TGTGCCAGCAGCCCTAATTACGGTAATCAGCCCCAGCATTTT,CASSPNYGNQPQHF
NA,TRBJ2-2,TRBV4-3,TGCGCCAGCAGTCCAAGGACGGGAACAACGAACACCGGGGAGCTGTTTTTT,CASSPRTGTTNTGELFF